This TCR beta chain came from a study of CD8 T cells in ankylosing spondylitis. CDR1 MNHEY and CDR2 SMNVEV come from the germline V gene (reference sequence). Trimming stripped 1 base from V and 2 bases from J, with 8 bases between. This CDR3 is built from 14 residues. This clonotype has at least ten counts. In TCRdb, the 5' RACE reads were re-called with MiXCR into one record per CDR3 protein. The sample includes over 75,000 distinct CDR3 sequences, approximately 9% of them seen just once. The sample taken for sequencing was blood, either unsorted or a sorted T cell fraction (not recorded which). The V call is TRBV27, the J call TRBJ1-2; no firm D call. This receptor was obtained from a male donor with ankylosing spondylitis or in good health (not recorded which). CDR3 sequence (DNA): TGTGCCAGCAGTTTATTTGCTGAGAACTATGGCTACACCTTC. This sequence encodes CASSLFAENYGYTF.